The present TCR beta chain was sequenced within a study of shared clonotypes between healthy human individuals. Overall study context: For every donor, three CD4 naive, three CD4 memory, two CD8 naive and one CD8 memory plates were used.

Some clones are missing from TCRdb's copy, which holds only in-frame ones; the method was immunoSEQ multiplex PCR. This repertoire shows about 1.5 million clones, approximately 96% found once; its top ten account for roughly 1.2%. The sequenced sample consisted of naive CD4+ T cells sorted from blood. Indicated subset: CD45RA+ positively selected. The clonotype comes from a man aged 25-45 years in good health.

The CDR3 is CASSSTGKNTEAFF. CDR3 sequence (DNA): TGTGCCAGCAGCTCGACAGGGAAGAACACTGAAGCTTTCTTT. This sequence joins TRBV11-2 and TRBJ1-1; 7 bases line up with TRBD1. The trim removed 4 bases at V and 1 base at J, leaving 3 bases unmatched. This CDR3 comprises 14 residues. In germline, CDR1 is SGHAT, CDR2 FQNNGV.